One sample yielded the 2 T cell receptor beta chains listed below, sequenced in a study of beta chain features in type 1 diabetes. Expressed TCRB transcripts were sequenced because the isolated RNA had all been reverse transcribed beforehand. Repertoires were generated with immunoSEQ multiplex PCR, while TCRdb's copy carries only in-frame clones and drops some. In the table there are approximately 250,000 clones, over 9.5% of which are singletons. Sequencing was done on a sample of naive CD4+ T cells from blood. These receptors were collected from a woman aged 18 to 35 in good health.

This clone occurred a few times. The chain links TRBV5-4 to TRBJ2-7; 7 bases agree with TRBD2. V was clipped by 4 bases and J by 3 bases; unmatched bases: 7. This CDR3 is built from 14 residues. Germline CDR1 is SGHNT and CDR2 is YYREEE (reference sequence). Here the CDR3 DNA reads TGTGCCAGCAGCCCCGACCGCGGGAGCTACGAGCAGTACTTC. Protein: CASSPDRGSYEQYF.

The V call is TRBV19, the J call TRBJ1-5; weak D call: TRBD1 (6 bases). Germline assignment: CDR1 LNHDA and CDR2 SQIVND (reference sequence). Trimming stripped 2 bases from V and 0 bases from J, with 23 bases between. The CDR3 spans 20 residues. In nucleotides, the CDR3 is TGTGCCAGTAGTATAAATCACCGGGACAACCATGCGTATAGCAATCAGCCCCAGCATTTT. Translating gives CASSINHRDNHAYSNQPQHF.